This T cell receptor beta chain appears in the sequencing data of a study of cytomegalovirus exposure and HLA in healthy donors. Study-level findings and limits: Across HLA loci, a later analysis found differing TCR association rates, with DRB1 most and HLA-C fewest. Most TCRs appeared rarely, but some public TCRs recurred in many donors.

Primers: 60 Vbeta forward and 13 Jbeta reverse. Repertoires were generated with immunoSEQ multiplex PCR, while TCRdb's copy carries only in-frame clones and drops some. The repertoire has roughly 150,000 clones, approximately 73% of them found once; the top ten carry around 5%. The germline gives CDR1 LNHDA, CDR2 SQIVND (reference sequence). This CDR3 is built from 14 residues. Unmatched junction bases numbered 6, after V lost 7 bases and J lost 4 bases. For this clone: Its specificity is unknown.

The chain has TRBV19 and TRBJ1-5; 8 nucleotides align to TRBD1. This clonotype originated in a woman in her late teens or twenties in good health and CMV-seropositive. The sample taken for sequencing was PBMCs. This CDR3 reads CASIGRTGNQPQHF. The CDR3 DNA follows: TGTGCCAGTATCGGGCGGACAGGGAATCAGCCCCAGCATTTT.